This entry concerns a single TCR beta chain. Sequencing used immunoSEQ multiplex PCR; TCRdb keeps in-frame clones, though not all of them. The table shows around 190,000 clones, with around 79% occurring only once. The entry originates in a study of blood T cell repertoires in COVID-19. Turning to the study itself: The cDNA or gDNA used as material had been derived from T cells, B-cell-depleted T cells, or PBMCs.

The sequence was collected from a woman aged 40-49 years with COVID-19, enrolled during active disease. Source material: peripheral blood.

CDR3 residues: CASRASGGSGTQYF. CDR3 DNA: TGTGCCAGTAGGGCTAGCGGGGGTTCTGGTACCCAGTACTTC. This chain joins TRBV19 and TRBJ2-5; TRBD2 matches at 10 bases. The junction had 9 bases not matched to a gene; V was cut back by 6 bases and J by 8 bases. Germline V gene sequence: CDR1 LNHDA, CDR2 SQIVND (reference sequence). CDR3 length equals 14 residues.